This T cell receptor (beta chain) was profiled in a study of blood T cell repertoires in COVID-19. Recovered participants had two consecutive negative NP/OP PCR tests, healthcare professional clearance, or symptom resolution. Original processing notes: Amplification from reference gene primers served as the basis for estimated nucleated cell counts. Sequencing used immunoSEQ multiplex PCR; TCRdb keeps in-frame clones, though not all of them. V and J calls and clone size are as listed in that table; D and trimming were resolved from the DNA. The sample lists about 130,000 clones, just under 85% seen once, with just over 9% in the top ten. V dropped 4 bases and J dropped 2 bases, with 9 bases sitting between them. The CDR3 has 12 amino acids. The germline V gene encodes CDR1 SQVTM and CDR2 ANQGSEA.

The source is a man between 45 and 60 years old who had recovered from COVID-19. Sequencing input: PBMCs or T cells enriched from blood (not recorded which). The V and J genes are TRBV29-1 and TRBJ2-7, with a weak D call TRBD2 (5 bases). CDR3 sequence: CSVGEGTYEQYF. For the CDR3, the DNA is TGCAGCGTTGGTGAGGGAACCTACGAGCAGTACTTC.